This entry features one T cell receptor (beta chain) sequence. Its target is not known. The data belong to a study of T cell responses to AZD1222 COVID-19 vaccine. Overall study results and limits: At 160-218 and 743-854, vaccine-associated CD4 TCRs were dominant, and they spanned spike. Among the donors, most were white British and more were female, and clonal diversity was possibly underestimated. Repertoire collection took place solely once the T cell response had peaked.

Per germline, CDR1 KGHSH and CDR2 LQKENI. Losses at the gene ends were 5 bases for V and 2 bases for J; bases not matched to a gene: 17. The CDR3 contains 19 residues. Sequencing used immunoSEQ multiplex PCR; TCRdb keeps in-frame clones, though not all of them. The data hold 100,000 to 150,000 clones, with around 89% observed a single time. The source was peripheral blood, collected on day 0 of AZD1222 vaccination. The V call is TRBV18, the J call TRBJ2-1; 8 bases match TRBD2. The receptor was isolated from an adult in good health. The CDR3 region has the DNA TGTGCCAGCTCAAGATACCCGACTAGCGCAGGACCTACCTACAATGAGCAGTTCTTC. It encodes CASSRYPTSAGPTYNEQFF.